This entry is about one TCR beta chain. TCRdb re-derived calls from the RT-PCR reads in MiXCR, one entry per CDR3 protein. Of roughly 540,000 distinct CDR3 sequences in the sample, under 30% were seen once. The sample originates from a study of response to subunit inactivated influenza vaccine. This CDR3 is 14 amino acids long. V lost 9 bases, J lost 9 bases, and 18 bases lay in between. Looked up from germline, CDR1 is SNHLY and CDR2 is FYNNEI. These data are also associated with another study on T cells expressing NK-cell markers. That source reports: UMIs were included in TCR beta cDNA generated by 5'RACE template switching. Sorted CD3+CD56+NKG2C+, CD3+CD56+NKG2C- and CD3+CD56-NKG2C+ T-cell subsets were beta-chain profiled. In the group of eight sequenced donors, seven were HCMV-seropositive and one was seronegative. Whether the expanded NKG2C+ T cell clones recognized HCMV remained unclear.

The receptor was derived from a man aged 50-60 years who received an inactivated influenza vaccine. The sample consisted of CD4+ T cells sorted from PBMCs, taken about 13 days after vaccination. The V call is TRBV2, the J call TRBJ1-6; no firm D call. The CDR3 region is CASTDLGPTSPLHF. The CDR3 nucleotides are TGTGCCAGTACAGACTTAGGACCGACTTCACCCCTCCACTTT.